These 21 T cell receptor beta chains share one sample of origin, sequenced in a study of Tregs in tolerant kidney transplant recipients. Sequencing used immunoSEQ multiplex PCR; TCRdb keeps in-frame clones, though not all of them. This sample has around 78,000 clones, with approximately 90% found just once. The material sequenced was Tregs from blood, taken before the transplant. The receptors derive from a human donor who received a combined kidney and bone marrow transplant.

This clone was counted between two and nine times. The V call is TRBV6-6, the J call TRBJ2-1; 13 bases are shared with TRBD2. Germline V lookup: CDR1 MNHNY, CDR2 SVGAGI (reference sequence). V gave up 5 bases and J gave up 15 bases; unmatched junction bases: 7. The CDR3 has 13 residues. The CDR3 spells CASSPGTSGTGFF. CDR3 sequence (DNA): TGTGCCAGCAGTCCCGGGACTAGCGGGACCGGGTTCTTC.

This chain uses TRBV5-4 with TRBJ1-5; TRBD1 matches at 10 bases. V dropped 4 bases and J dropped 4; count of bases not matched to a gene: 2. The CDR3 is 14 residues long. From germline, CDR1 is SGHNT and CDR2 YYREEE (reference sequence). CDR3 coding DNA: TGTGCCAGCAGCGAGGGACAGGGGAATCAGCCCCAGCATTTT. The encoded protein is CASSEGQGNQPQHF.

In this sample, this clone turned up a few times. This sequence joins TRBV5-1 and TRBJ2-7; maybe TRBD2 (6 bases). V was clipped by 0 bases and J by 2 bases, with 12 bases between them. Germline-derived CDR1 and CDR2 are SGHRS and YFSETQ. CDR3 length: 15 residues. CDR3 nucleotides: TGCGCCAGCAGCTTGGGGTGGGGGGAACCCTACGAGCAGTACTTC. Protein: CASSLGWGEPYEQYF.

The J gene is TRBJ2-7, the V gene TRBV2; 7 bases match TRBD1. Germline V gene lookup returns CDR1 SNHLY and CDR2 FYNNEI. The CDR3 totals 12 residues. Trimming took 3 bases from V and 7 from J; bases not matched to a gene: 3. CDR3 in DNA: TGTGCCAGCAGTGATTTCAGGGGGGAGCAGTACTTC. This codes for CASSDFRGEQYF.

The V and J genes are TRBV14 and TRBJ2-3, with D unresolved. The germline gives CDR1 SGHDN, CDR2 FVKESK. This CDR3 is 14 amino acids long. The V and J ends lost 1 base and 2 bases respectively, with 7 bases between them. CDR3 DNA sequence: TGTGCCAGCAGCCAAGCACAGCACACAGATACGCAGTATTTT. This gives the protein CASSQAQHTDTQYF.

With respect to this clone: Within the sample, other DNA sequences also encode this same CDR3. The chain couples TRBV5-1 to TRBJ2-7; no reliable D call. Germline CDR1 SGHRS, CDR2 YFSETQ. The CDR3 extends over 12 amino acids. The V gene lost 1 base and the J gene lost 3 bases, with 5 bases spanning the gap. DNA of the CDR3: TGCGCCAGCAGCTTGCCGGGCTACGAGCAGTACTTC. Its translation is CASSLPGYEQYF.

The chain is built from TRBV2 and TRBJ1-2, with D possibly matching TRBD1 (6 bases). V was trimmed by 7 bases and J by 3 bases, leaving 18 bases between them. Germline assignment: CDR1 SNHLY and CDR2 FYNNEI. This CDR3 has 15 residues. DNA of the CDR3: TGTGCCAGCAACCCGAACGGTCAGGGGTACTATGGCTACACCTTC. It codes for CASNPNGQGYYGYTF.

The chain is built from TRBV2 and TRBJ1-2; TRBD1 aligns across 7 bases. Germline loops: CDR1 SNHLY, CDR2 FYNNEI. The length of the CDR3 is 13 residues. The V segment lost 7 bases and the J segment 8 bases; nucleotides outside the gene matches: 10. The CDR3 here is CASITDRARGYTF. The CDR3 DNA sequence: TGTGCCAGCATTACCGACAGGGCGCGCGGCTACACCTTC.

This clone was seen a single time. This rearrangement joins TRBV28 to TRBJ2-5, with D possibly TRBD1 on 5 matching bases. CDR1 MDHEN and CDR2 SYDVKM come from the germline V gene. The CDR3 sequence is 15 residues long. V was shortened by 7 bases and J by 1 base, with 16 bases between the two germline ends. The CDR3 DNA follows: TGTGCCAGCAAGAGTAGACAGATCCTCCAAGAGACCCAGTACTTC. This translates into CASKSRQILQETQYF.

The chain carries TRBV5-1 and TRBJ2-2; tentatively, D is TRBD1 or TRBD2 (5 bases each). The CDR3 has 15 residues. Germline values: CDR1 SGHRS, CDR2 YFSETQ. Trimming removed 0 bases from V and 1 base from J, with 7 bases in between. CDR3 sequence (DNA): TGCGCCAGCAGCTTGGATGGGGGGAACACCGGGGAGCTGTTTTTT. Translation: CASSLDGGNTGELFF.

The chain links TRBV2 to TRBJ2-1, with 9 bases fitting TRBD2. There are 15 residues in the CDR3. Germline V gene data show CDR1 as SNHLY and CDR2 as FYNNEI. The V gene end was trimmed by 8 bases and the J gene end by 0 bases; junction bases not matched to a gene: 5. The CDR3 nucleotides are TGTGCCAGCCTTAGTAGCGGGAGCTCCTACAATGAGCAGTTCTTC. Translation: CASLSSGSSYNEQFF.

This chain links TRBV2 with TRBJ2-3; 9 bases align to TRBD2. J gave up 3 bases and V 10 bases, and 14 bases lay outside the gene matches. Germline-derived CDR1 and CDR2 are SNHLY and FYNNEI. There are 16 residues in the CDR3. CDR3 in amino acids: CATGGGRGFGTDTQYF. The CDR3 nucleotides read TGTGCCACCGGTGGCGGGAGGGGTTTTGGAACAGATACGCAGTATTTT.

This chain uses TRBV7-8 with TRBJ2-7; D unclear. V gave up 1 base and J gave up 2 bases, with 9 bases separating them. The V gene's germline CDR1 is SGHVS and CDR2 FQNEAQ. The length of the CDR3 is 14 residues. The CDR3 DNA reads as TGTGCCAGCAGCTTAGTAGGCTACACCTACGAGCAGTACTTC. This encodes CASSLVGYTYEQYF.

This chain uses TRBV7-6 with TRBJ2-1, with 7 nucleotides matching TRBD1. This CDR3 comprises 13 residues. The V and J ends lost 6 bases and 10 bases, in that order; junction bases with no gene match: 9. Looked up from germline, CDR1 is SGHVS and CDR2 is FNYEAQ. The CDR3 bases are TGTGCCAGCAGGGGTACAGGGGTGGACGAGCAGTTCTTC. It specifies CASRGTGVDEQFF.

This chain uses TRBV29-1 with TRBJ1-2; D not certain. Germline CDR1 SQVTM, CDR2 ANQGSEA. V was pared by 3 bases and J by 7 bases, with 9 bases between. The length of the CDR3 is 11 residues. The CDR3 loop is CSVEVGGGYTF. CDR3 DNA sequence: TGCAGCGTTGAGGTCGGAGGTGGCTACACCTTC.

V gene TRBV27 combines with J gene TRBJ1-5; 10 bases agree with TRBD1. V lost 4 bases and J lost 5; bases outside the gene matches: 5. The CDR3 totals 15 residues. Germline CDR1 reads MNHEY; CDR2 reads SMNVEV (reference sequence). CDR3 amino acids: CASSSWTGGDQPQHF. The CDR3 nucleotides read TGTGCCAGCAGTTCCTGGACAGGGGGGGATCAGCCCCAGCATTTT.

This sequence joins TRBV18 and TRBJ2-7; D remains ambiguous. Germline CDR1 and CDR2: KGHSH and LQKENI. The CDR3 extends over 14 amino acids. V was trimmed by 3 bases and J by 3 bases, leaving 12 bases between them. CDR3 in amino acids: CASSPSQSSYEQYF. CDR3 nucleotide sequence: TGTGCCAGCTCACCTAGTCAGTCTAGCTACGAGCAGTACTTC.

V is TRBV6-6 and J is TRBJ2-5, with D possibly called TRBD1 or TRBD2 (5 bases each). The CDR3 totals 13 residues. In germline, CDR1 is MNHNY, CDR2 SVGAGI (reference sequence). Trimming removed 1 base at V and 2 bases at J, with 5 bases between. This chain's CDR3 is CASSYWGQETQYF. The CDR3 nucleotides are TGTGCCAGCAGTTACTGGGGGCAAGAGACCCAGTACTTC.

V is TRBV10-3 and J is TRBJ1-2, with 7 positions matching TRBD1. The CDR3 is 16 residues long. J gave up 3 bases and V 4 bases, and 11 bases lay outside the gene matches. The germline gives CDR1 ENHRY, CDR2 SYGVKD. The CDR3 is CAISGVSGTEDYGYTF. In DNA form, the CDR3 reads TGTGCCATCAGTGGGGTTTCGGGGACAGAGGACTATGGCTACACCTTC.

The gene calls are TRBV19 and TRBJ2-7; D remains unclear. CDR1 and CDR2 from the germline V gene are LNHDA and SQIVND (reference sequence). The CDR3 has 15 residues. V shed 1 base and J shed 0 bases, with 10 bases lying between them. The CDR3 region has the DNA TGTGCCAGTAGTATAGGGCACAGAGCCTCCTACGAGCAGTACTTC. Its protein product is CASSIGHRASYEQYF.

This CDR3 reads CASSLGFWEAKTQYF. DNA of the CDR3: TGTGCCAGCAGTTTAGGTTTTTGGGAAGCTAAGACCCAGTACTTC. The chain is built from TRBV28 and TRBJ2-5; D is undetermined. Trimming stripped 2 bases from V and 6 bases from J, with 16 bases between. Per germline, CDR1 MDHEN and CDR2 SYDVKM. The CDR3 length is 15 residues.